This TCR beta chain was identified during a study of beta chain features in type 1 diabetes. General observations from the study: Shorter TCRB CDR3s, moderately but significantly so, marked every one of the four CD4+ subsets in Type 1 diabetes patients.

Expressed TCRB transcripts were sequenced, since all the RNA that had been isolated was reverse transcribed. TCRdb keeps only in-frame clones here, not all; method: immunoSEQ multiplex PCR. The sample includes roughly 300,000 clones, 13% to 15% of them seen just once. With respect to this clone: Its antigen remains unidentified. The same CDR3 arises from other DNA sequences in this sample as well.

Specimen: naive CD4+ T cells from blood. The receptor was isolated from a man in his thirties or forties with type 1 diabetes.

The CDR3, as DNA: TGTGCCAGCAGTACAGGGCCCTATGGCTACACCTTC. The encoded protein is CASSTGPYGYTF. The V call is TRBV28, the J call TRBJ1-2, with D perhaps matching TRBD1 (6 bases). The germline V and J ends were trimmed by 5 bases and 4 bases, with 8 bases remaining between them. The germline V gene has CDR1 MDHEN and CDR2 SYDVKM. The CDR3 spans 12 residues.